Included here is one T cell receptor beta chain sequence, with context. CDR3 size: 17 residues. These data originate in a study of blood T cell repertoires in COVID-19. At the level of the study: PBMCs, B-cell-depleted T cells, or T cells provided the cDNA or gDNA that made up the material.

As handled by the study authors: Amplification with reference gene primers provided the estimates of nucleated cell counts. Here immunoSEQ multiplex PCR was the method, and the copy in TCRdb shows in-frame clones only, minus some. That table furnishes V, J and clone size, whereas the DNA furnished D and trimming. The sample yields around 50,000 clones, over 80% seen once. The source material was peripheral blood. The genes are TRBV21-1 and TRBJ2-2; the D call TRBD1 from the table was never checked on the DNA. TRBV21-1 is given as a pseudogene. The receptor's source is a human donor in a cohort sampled during active COVID-19. The CDR3 is CASSKDQGLNHTGELFF. The CDR3 DNA reads as TGTGCCAGCAGCAAAGATCAGGGATTAAACCACACCGGGGAGCTGTTTTTT.